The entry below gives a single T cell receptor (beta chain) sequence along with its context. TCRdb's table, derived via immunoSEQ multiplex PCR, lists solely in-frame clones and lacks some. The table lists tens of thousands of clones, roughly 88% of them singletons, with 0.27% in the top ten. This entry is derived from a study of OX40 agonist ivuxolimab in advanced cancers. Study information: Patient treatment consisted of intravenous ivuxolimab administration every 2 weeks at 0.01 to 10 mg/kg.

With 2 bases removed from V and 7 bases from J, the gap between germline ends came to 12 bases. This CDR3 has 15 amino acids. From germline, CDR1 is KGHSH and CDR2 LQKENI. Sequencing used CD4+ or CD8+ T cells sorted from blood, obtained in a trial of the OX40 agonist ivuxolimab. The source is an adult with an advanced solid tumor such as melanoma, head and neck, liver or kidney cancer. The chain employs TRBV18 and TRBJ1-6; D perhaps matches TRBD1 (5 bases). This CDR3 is CASSPDSGSNSPLHF. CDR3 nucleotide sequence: TGTGCCAGCTCACCAGACAGCGGGTCGAATTCACCCCTCCACTTT.